This T cell receptor beta chain was captured by sequencing in a study of graft-versus-host responses after intestinal transplantation. Study-level points and caveats: Marrow from the recipient contained GvH clones, some of which had appeared first in ileum or blood.

The assay was immunoSEQ multiplex PCR, and TCRdb's table has in-frame clones only and misses some. The sample has several thousand clones, roughly 31% seen once. The authors plated about 200,000 CFSE-labeled responder cells with about 200,000 irradiated, violet-dye-labeled stimulator cells. The sequence was obtained from a human patient who was an organ donor for intestinal transplantation. The starting material was alloreactive CD8+ T cells from a mixed lymphocyte reaction culture, obtained before transplantation. The subset denotes: CFSE-low proliferating T cells sorted from roughly six-day pre-transplant mixed lymphocyte reaction (GvH or HvG direction).

CDR3 in amino acids: CASSNFIGTRGSYEQYF. CDR3 DNA sequence: TGTGCCAGCAGCAACTTTATTGGAACTAGAGGCTCCTACGAGCAGTACTTC. The chain links TRBV7-2 to TRBJ2-7; maybe TRBD2 (5 bases). V was clipped by 5 bases and J by 0 bases, with 20 bases between them. The CDR3 sequence is 17 residues long. The germline V gene encodes CDR1 SGHTA and CDR2 FQGNSA.